This T cell receptor (beta chain) was sequenced in a study of cytomegalovirus exposure and HLA in healthy donors (dated by TCRdb to 2016 to 2017). Broadly, across the study: An earlier analysis of roughly 630 of the donors reported more than 250 Gb of sequence data and more than 90 million unique TCR beta sequences from about 180 million T cells. Around 320 gigabases of sequencing data and 78 million or so unique TCR sequences were included in an early release covering 550 to 650 HLA-typed donors. Of the 398 genotyped donors, approximately 80% fell in the genetic ancestry cluster associated with self-reported Caucasian donors. The study was designed to test whether signatures of past pathogen exposure could be identified by cataloging public T cell receptors. The T cell repertoires of under 700 subjects were profiled by immunosequencing and related to cytomegalovirus serostatus. Besides the first cohort of more than 650 subjects, a separate validation cohort made up of around 120 different subjects was used. To predict cytomegalovirus infection status, the study brought together high-throughput TCR immunosequencing, statistical association of individual TCRs with disease status, and machine learning. To study patterns of TCR occurrence, a later analysis re-analyzed previously published TCR beta repertoires from 650 to 750 donors and added high-resolution HLA genotyping. In the later analysis, no new phenotypic data were used to find candidate immune exposures; instead, reliance was placed on TCR beta sequences and their occurrence across donors. An earlier analysis of 500 to 750 of the donors applied high-throughput TCR beta sequencing to assess whether each TCR beta V gene segment acted as functional or pseudogenic. Alongside the repertoire data, information on donor age, sex, ethnicity and CMV serostatus was compiled. Genome-wide SNP genotypes for about 55% of the 666 donors were used in a later genetic analysis, which treated that subset as a discovery cohort. Every repertoire in the discovery cohort had been generated on one and the same sequencing platform. HLA typing included class I and class II loci at four-digit resolution. Typing coverage differed by locus: A, B, C, DRB1 and DQB1 were typed in about 629-640 donors, DQA1 in roughly 510, DPA1 in some 600, and DPB1 in around 490. Roughly 5 DR-DQ haplotypes were handled as single units for association and clustering, since linkage in the cohort was strong. On average, 235,054 unique TCR beta nucleotide sequences were sequenced per donor among some 430 genotyped donors of the cohort, with roughly 19% of those sequences being non-productive.

Comment on this clone: Its antigen is not yet known. No base-level quality is on record; no much larger clone is a single base apart.

The cohort comprised approximately 700 healthy bone marrow donors. At the time of sampling, every cohort member was nominally healthy, though immune exposures that went unrecorded were likely present. The donor tested CMV seropositive and was one of the 289 seropositive cohort members. A peripheral blood sample was collected from each donor, and TCR beta sequencing was performed on peripheral blood mononuclear cells. The Qiagen DNeasy Blood Extraction Kit was used to extract genomic DNA from the blood cell samples. The receptor library was made with the immunoSEQ multiplex PCR assay. The multiplex PCR relied on a mix of 60 forward primers for TCR Vbeta segments and 13 reverse primers for TCR Jbeta segments. The CDR3 region of rearranged TCR beta genes was amplified from genomic DNA with a multiplex PCR assay. On the Illumina HiSeq System, the amplified TCR beta libraries were sequenced as 87-base-pair reads. Regarding the original processing steps: A later analysis tallied around 80 million unique TCR beta chains across the approximately 670 repertoires, and roughly 11 million of those chains were shared by two or more donors. Raw reads were error-corrected and collapsed into unique sequences with a nearest-neighbor algorithm that merged closely related sequences to remove PCR and sequencing errors. CDR3 sequences were aligned to IMGT reference sequences to assign V, D and J gene segments. Each retained sequence needed at least a six-nucleotide match to both a V gene segment and a J gene segment. A rearrangement was called productive if the CDR3 had no stop codons and remained in frame with V and J, and every other rearrangement was called non-productive. Following IMGT convention, CDR3 was defined as the stretch from the second conserved V-encoded cysteine to the conserved J-encoded phenylalanine. Sequences without an unambiguous match to a single V gene segment were excluded from the earlier analysis of about 600 of the donors. In an earlier analysis of several hundred of the donors, a V segment was called functional when productive rearrangements were above 56.7%, and segregating when the standard deviation between donors exceeded 5%. To diagnose cytomegalovirus status from the catalog of TCR beta chain sequences, a statistical classification framework was built. V and J gene assignment, in a later analysis, came from comparing TCR nucleotide sequences with IMGT/GENE-DB human TR gene sequences. In a later analysis, CDR3 sequences and most-parsimonious VDJ recombination scenarios were assigned using the TCRdist pipeline. In a later analysis, each TCR beta chain was defined by its CDR3 amino acid sequence together with its V-gene family, and reads lacking a unique V-gene family were excluded. To address suspected cross-contamination and a sequencing artifact, a later analysis removed under 600 highly shared, low-generation-probability nucleotide sequences. A later analysis calculated a clonal expansion index for each public chain from normalized within-repertoire ranks of inferred template counts. In a later analysis, generation probabilities were computed using a VDJ recombination model fitted to out-of-frame rearrangements, and the results were checked against IGoR. In a later analysis, hypergeometric tests were used to score TCR-TCR, TCR-HLA and TCR-CMV co-occurrence, with a repertoire-size bias correction applied to TCR pairs. In a later analysis, false discovery rates were estimated by permuting HLA or CMV assignments 20 times. A later analysis grouped co-occurring TCRs with DBSCAN, adding TCRdist sequence similarity when clustering within HLA-allele-positive subsets. Repertoires with fewer than 30,000 or more than 120,000 public chains, plus five repertoires with anomalous nucleotide sharing, were excluded from co-occurrence clustering. TCRdb re-hosts the immuneACCESS table, in-frame sequences only. Its copies lack some clones; in the studies checked, an unresolved V gene accounts for under half of them, and the cause for the rest is not known. D and trimming come from the DNA, and the V and J calls and clone size come from that table. The sample table shows some 140,000 clones, and roughly 78% are seen once. Jointly, the top ten make up around 6.3% of the sample.

Overall results and qualifications from the work: Correlated functional status among segregating V segments might reflect linkage disequilibrium, but an unknown experimental factor could not be ruled out. In this cohort, only TCR beta chains were sequenced, and detectable features were limited by the absence of alpha or paired-chain data. A later analysis associated 16,951 TCR beta sequences with specific HLA alleles at a false discovery rate of 0.05. In the study, 150 to 200 TCR beta chains were listed as associated with cytomegalovirus. Seventeen rarely observed V segments, including chromosome 9 orphons, were excluded from the earlier analysis of some 590 of the donors because counts were too low. Sequencing depth was assumed to be roughly uniform across donors in the presence/absence analyses, though that assumption may not hold. Because some donors lacked HLA typing at each locus, the association tests relied only on the typed subset. In a later analysis, the rate of TCR association differed among HLA loci, with DRB1 alleles having the most associated TCRs and HLA-C alleles having the fewest. For the cohort, immune exposure information was limited to CMV serostatus. The classifier was reported to diagnose cytomegalovirus status with high specificity and sensitivity in both the original and validation cohorts. Across donors, most TCR sequences were observed very rarely, whereas some public TCRs were present in many individuals. In an earlier analysis of around 600 of the donors, most TCR beta V segments were observed in productive rearrangements about 90% or about 30% of the time, broadly matching IMGT annotations. A further reported finding was that TCR beta sequences accurately predicted the HLA-A and HLA-B alleles for most subjects in the first cohort. It was suggested by the authors that the approach could potentially be generalized to other disease states and immunological phenotypes. Assigning TCR associations to individual alleles was difficult when HLA alleles, especially DR and DQ, strongly co-occurred. According to a later genetic analysis, donors in an Asian-associated ancestry cluster had fewer N-insertions in productive TCRs than the approximately 630-donor mean. Most CMV-associated TCR beta chains appeared to be HLA-restricted in a later analysis, and the HLA associations seemed to be driven largely by CMV exposure. An association between a missense DCLRE1C variant and V-gene and J-gene trimming of TCR beta chains was found in a later genetic analysis and replicated in an independent cohort. A few of the identified cytomegalovirus-associated TCR beta chains were confirmed in vitro to be specific for cytomegalovirus antigens. A later analysis found that HLA-associated TCR beta chains were more clonally expanded and had lower generation probabilities than equally common non-associated chains. The sequencing pipeline was judged likely to have produced a cluster of highly shared sequence variants as a technical artifact. A later analysis reported that several top co-occurrence clusters appeared linked to parvovirus B19, influenza, CMV and Epstein-Barr virus.

Source material: PBMCs. The sequence was obtained from a man in his forties in good health and CMV-seropositive.

CDR3 loop: CASRMGQGHGELFF. The DNA reads as follows: TGTGCCAGCAGGATGGGACAGGGACACGGGGAGCTGTTTTTT. The chain is made from TRBV6-5 and TRBJ2-2, with TRBD1 identical over 9 junction bases. The germline V end is reduced by 6 bases and the J end by 7 bases; junction bases left unmatched: 6. CDR1 and CDR2 (MNHEY, SVGAGI) derive from the germline V gene. Measured from the cysteine to the phenylalanine, the CDR3 is 14 residues long. Only the CDR3 part of the read is kept: 42 bases, read in frame from the first base.